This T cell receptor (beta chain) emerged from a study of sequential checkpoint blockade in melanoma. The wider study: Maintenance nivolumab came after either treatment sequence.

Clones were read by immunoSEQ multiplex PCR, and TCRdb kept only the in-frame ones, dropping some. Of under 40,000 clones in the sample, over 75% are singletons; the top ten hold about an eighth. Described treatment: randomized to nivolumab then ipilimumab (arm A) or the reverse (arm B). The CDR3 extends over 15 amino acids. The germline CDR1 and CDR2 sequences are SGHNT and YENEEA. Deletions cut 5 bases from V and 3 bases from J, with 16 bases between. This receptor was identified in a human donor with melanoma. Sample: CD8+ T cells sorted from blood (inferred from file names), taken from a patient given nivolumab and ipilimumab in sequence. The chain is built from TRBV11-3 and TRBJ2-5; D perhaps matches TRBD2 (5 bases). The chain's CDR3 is CASSHYREREETQYF. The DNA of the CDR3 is TGTGCCAGCAGCCATTACCGGGAACGAGAAGAGACCCAGTACTTC.